This TCR beta chain was documented in a study of blood T cell repertoires in COVID-19. Study-level information: Researchers got acute and convalescent COVID-19 samples from the United States, Italy and Spain. Nucleic acid was either cDNA or gDNA, and it came from T cells, B-cell-depleted T cells, or PBMCs.

Profiled with immunoSEQ multiplex PCR; TCRdb holds only in-frame clones, not every one. The table includes fewer than 200,000 clones, 85% to 95% detected once. The CDR3 has 12 residues. The germline V gene has CDR1 MNHEY and CDR2 SVGAGI. V was trimmed by 7 bases and J by 4 bases, leaving 10 bases between them. This sequence was found in a woman in her forties or fifties with acute or convalescent COVID-19. This chain joins TRBV6-5 and TRBJ1-1, with a weak D call TRBD1 (5 bases). The sequencing sample was made of peripheral blood. CDR3 residues: CASISRVTEAFF. CDR3 nucleotide sequence: TGTGCCAGCATATCCAGGGTCACTGAAGCTTTCTTT.